By its share, the clone carrying this TCR beta chain is medium-sized. Its antigen remains unknown. This beta chain turned up in a library designed for alpha chains; as an off-target read, its abundance says little. Each CDR3 protein is one row after TCRdb ran MiXCR on the 5' RACE reads. Of around 3,000 distinct CDR3 sequences listed, 6.4% were seen once; the top ten hold roughly 9.2%. Time point meaning: sample taken at primary tumor resection. Samples came from 65 to 75 TRACERx patients with untreated early-stage lung cancer. Whole RNA was taken from tumor, nontumor lung or frozen PBMC; it was then sequenced unsorted. This entry belongs to a study of spatial heterogeneity in lung cancer. Study at large: Strongly correlated with TCR transcript counts in tumor regions was a T cell module score, which was a transcriptional module score calculated from matched bulk RNA-seq.

The germline V gene has CDR1 SGHVS and CDR2 FQNEAQ. The CDR3 totals 13 residues. V lost 1 base to trimming and J lost 1 base, with 2 bases between them. Study-level results: Counts of expanded alpha and beta TCRs within tumors tracked the tumor nonsynonymous mutation count.

Sequencing used lung tumor tissue, obtained at surgery. The genes are TRBV7-8 and TRBJ1-5; D is undetermined. The clonotype originates from a male donor with early-stage non-small cell lung cancer. CDR3 nucleotides: TGTGCCAGCAGCTTAGTCAGCAATCAGCCCCAGCATTTT. Protein: CASSLVSNQPQHF.